This TCR beta chain was profiled in a study of spatial heterogeneity in lung cancer. Overall study: Tumor-region counts of TCR transcripts tracked strongly with a T cell module score from matched bulk RNA-seq. Findings of the study overall: Within tumors, counts of expanded alpha and beta TCRs tracked tumor mutation counts. Approximate estimated coverage of tumor T cells amounted to 7% to 9% for alpha and 13% for beta chains.

Each TCR cDNA molecule carried a unique molecular identifier. Using its own MiXCR run on the 5' RACE reads, TCRdb lists one record per CDR3 protein. The table lists about 29,000 distinct CDR3 sequences, around 6.9% of them singletons, with around 24% in the top ten. The germline V gene encodes CDR1 SNHLY and CDR2 FYNNEI. J was trimmed by 7 bases and V by 4 bases; bases with no gene match: 10. The CDR3 covers 16 residues. Time point defined: sample taken at primary tumor resection. This clonotype was picked up many times. Its antigen is unknown. The sequence came from a male donor with early-stage non-small cell lung cancer. This chain connects TRBV2 to TRBJ1-4; 9 positions match TRBD1. The material sequenced was lung tumor tissue, taken at surgery. The CDR3 region has the DNA TGTGCCAGCAGTGGGGGTTCCGGGACAGGGCGTGAAAAACTGTTTTTT. Protein sequence: CASSGGSGTGREKLFF.